This TCR beta chain is from a study of shared T cell receptors in the human thymus. Produced via immunoSEQ multiplex PCR; TCRdb's table is partial and in-frame only. The sample records approximately 490,000 clones, 75% to 80% being singletons. Germline V gene sequence: CDR1 SGHRS, CDR2 YFSETQ. With V trimmed by 3 bases and J by 5 bases, 8 bases remained unmatched. This CDR3 is 15 amino acids long. This sample was also put to use in a study of human thymus T cells. That source notes: Donor material was obtained from healthy Finnish infants undergoing corrective surgery for congenital heart defects.

Input material: thymocytes. The source of this sequence is a boy under two years old with a congenital heart defect. The rearrangement links TRBV5-1 to TRBJ2-1, with TRBD2 identical over 7 bases. The CDR3 loop reads CASSWDYTTDNEQFF. In DNA, the CDR3 is TGCGCCAGCAGCTGGGACTACACCACTGACAATGAGCAGTTCTTC.